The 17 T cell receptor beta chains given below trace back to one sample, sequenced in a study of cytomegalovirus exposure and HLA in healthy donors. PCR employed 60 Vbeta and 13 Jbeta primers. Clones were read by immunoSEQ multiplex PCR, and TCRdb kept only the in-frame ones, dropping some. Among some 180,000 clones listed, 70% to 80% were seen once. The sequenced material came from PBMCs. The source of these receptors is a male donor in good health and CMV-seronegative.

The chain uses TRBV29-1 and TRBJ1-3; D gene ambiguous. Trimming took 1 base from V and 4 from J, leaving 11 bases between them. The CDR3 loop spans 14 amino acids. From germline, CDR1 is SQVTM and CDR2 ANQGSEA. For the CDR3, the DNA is TGCAGCGTTGAAGGTGGATGGAGCGGAAACACCATATATTTT. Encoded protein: CSVEGGWSGNTIYF.

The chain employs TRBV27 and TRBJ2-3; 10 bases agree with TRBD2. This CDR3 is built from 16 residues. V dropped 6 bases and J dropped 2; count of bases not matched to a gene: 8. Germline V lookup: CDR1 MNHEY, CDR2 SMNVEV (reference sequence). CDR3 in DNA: TGTGCCAGCAGACCGCTAGCGGGGGAAATCACAGATACGCAGTATTTT. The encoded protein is CASRPLAGEITDTQYF.

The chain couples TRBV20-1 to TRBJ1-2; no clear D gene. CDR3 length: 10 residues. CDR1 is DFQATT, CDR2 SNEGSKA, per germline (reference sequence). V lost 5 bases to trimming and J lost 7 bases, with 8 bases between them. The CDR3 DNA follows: TGCAGTGCTCCCTCCTTTGGCTACACCTTC. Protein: CSAPSFGYTF.

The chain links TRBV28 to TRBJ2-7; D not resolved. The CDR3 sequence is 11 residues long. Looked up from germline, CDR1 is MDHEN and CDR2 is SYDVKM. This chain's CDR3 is CGSGFSYEQYF. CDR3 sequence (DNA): TGTGGCTCCGGGTTCTCCTACGAGCAGTACTTC.

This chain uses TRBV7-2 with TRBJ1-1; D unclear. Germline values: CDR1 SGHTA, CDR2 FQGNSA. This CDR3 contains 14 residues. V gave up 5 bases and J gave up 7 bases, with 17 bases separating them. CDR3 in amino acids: CASSLPAGGGEAFF. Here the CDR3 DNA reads TGTGCCAGCAGCCTCCCTGCGGGAGGAGGTGAAGCTTTCTTT.

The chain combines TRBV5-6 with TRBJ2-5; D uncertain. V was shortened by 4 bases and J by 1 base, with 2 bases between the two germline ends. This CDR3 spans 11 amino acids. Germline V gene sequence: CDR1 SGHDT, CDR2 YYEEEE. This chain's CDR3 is CASSLQETQYF. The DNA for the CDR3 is TGTGCCAGCAGCCTCCAAGAGACCCAGTACTTC.

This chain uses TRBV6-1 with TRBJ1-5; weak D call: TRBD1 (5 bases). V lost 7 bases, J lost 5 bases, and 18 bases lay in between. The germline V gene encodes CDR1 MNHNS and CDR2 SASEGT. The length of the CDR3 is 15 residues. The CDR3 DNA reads TGTGCCAGCACTGGACTACCCCTGGGGGATCAGCCCCAGCATTTT. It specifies CASTGLPLGDQPQHF.

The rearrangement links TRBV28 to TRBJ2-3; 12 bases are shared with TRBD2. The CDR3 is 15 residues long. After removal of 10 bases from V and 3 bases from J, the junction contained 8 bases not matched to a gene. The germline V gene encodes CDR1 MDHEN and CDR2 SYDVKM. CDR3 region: CATMTSGRGTDTQYF. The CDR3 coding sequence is TGTGCCACCATGACTAGCGGGAGAGGAACAGATACGCAGTATTTT.

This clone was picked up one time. The CDR3 here is CASSQDPTGNSNQPQHF. In DNA form, the CDR3 reads TGCGCCAGCAGCCAAGATCCGACAGGGAATAGCAATCAGCCCCAGCATTTT. This chain links TRBV4-1 with TRBJ1-5; 7 bases are shared with TRBD1. CDR3 length equals 17 residues. J lost 0 bases, V lost 0 bases, and 5 bases had no gene match. Germline V CDR1 and CDR2: MGHRA, YSYEKL.

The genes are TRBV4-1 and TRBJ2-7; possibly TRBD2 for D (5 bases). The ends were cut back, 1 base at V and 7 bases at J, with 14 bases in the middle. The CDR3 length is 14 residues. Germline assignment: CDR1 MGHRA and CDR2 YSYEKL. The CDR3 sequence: CASSQVDGDVEQYF. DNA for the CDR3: TGCGCCAGCAGCCAAGTTGACGGGGATGTGGAGCAGTACTTC.

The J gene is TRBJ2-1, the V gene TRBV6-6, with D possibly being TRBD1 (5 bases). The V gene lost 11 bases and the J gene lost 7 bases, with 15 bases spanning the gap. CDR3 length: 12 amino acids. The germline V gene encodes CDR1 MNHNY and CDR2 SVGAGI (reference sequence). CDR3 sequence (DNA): TGTGCCGGCGTTACCCAGGGAAATGAGCAGTTCTTC. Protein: CAGVTQGNEQFF.

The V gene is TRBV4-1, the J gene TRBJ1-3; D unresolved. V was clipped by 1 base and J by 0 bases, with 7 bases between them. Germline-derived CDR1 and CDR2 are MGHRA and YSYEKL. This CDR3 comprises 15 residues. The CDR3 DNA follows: TGCGCCAGCAGCCAAGCTGACAACTCTGGAAACACCATATATTTT. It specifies CASSQADNSGNTIYF.

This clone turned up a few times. Here the CDR3 reads CASSLWGGREDKETQYF. The CDR3 nucleotides read TGTGCCAGCAGTTTATGGGGTGGGCGGGAGGACAAAGAGACCCAGTACTTC. The chain has TRBV27 and TRBJ2-5; TRBD2 matches 8 bases. The CDR3 totals 17 residues. Trimming removed 1 base from V and 3 bases from J; junction bases left unmatched: 10. The germline CDR1 and CDR2 sequences are MNHEY and SMNVEV (reference sequence).

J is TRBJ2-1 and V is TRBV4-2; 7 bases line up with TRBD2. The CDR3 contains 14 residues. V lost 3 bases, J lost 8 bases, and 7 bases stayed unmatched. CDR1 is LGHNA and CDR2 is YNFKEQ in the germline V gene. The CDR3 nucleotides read TGTGCCAGCAGCCAGGGGGGAGGGGAAGATGAGCAGTTCTTC. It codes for CASSQGGGEDEQFF.

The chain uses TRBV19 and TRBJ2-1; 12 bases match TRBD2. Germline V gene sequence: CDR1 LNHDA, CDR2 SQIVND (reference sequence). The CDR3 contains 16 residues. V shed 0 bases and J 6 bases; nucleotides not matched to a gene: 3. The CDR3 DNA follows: TGTGCCAGTAGTATAGATCTAGCGGGGGGGCTCAATGAGCAGTTCTTC. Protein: CASSIDLAGGLNEQFF. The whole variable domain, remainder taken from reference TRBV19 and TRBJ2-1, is DGGITQSPKYLFRKEGQNVTLSCEQNLNHDAMYWYRQDPGQGLRLIYYSQIVNDFQKGDIAEGYSVSREKKESFPLTVTSAQKNPTAFYLCASSIDLAGGLNEQFFGPGTRLTVL.

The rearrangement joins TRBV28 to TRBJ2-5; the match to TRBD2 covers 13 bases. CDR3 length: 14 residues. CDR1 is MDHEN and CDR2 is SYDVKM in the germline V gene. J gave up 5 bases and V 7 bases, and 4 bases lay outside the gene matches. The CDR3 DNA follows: TGTGCCAGCATGGGACTAGCGGGAACGGAGACCCAGTACTTC. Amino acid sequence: CASMGLAGTETQYF. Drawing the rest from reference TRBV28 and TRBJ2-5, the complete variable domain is DVKVTQSSRYLVKRTGEKVFLECVQDMDHENMFWYRQDPGLGLRLIYFSYDVKMKEKGDIPEGYSVSREKKERFSLILESASTNQTSMYLCASMGLAGTETQYFGPGTRLLVL.

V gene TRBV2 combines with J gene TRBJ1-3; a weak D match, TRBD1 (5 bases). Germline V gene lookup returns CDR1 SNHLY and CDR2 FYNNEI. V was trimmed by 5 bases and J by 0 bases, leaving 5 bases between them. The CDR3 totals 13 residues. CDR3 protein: CASSRGSGNTIYF. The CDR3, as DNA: TGTGCCAGCAGTAGGGGCTCTGGAAACACCATATATTTT.